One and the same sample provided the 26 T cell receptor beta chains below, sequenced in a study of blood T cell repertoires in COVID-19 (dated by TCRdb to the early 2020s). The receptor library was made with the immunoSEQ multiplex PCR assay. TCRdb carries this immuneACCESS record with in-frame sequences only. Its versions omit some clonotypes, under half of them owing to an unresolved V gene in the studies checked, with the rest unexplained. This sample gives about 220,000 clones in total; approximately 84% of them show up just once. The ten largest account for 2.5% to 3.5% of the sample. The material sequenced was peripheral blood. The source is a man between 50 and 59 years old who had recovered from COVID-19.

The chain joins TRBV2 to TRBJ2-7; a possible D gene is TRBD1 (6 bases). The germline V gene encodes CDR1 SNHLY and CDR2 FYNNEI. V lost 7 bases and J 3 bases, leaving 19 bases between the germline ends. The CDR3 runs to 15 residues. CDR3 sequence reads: CASIRDKNRDYEQYF. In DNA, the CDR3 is TGTGCCAGCATCAGAGACAAAAACAGGGACTACGAGCAGTACTTC. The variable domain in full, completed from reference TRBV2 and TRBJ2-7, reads EPEVTQTPSHQVTQMGQEVILRCVPISNHLYFYWYRQILGQKVEFLVSFYNNEISEKSEIFDDQFSVERPDGSNFTLKIRSTKLEDSAMYFCASIRDKNRDYEQYFGPGTRLTVT.

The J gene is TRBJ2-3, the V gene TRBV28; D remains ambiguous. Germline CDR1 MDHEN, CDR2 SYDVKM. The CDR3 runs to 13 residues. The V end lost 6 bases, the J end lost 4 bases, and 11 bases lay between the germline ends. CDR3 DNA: TGTGCCAGCAGCCCCCTAGGTCCAGATACGCAGTATTTT. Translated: CASSPLGPDTQYF.

This CDR3 reads CASSIPQASGNTIYF. The CDR3, as DNA: TGTGCCAGTAGTATACCGCAGGCCTCTGGAAACACCATATATTTT. This chain joins TRBV19 and TRBJ1-3; D ambiguous. The CDR3 is 15 amino acids. Trimming cost V 2 bases and J 0 bases, with 8 bases left between them. Germline V lookup: CDR1 LNHDA, CDR2 SQIVND (reference sequence).

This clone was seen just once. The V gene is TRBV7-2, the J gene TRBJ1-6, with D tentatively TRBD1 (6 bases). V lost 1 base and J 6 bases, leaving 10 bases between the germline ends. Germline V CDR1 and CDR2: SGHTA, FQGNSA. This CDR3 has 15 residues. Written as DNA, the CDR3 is TGTGCCAGCAGCTTAGGCAGGGGAGCTAATTCACCCCTCCACTTT. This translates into CASSLGRGANSPLHF.

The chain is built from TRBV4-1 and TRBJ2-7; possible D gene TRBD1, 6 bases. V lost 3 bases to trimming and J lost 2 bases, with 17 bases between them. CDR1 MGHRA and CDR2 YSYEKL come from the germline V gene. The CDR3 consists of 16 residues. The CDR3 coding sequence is TGCGCCAGCAGCCATCCAAGGGGCAGGGACACCTACGAGCAGTACTTC. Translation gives CASSHPRGRDTYEQYF.

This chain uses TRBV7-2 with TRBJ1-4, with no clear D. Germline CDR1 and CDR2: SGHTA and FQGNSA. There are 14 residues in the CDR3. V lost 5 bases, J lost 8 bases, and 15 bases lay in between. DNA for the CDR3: TGTGCCAGCAGCCTACAAGATGTGCGGGAAAAACTGTTTTTT. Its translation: CASSLQDVREKLFF.

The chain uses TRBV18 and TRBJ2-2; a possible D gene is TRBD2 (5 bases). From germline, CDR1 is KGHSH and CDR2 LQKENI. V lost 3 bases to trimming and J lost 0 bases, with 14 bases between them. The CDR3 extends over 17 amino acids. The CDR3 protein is CASSPRTGVANTGELFF. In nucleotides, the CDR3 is TGTGCCAGCTCACCGAGGACCGGGGTGGCGAACACCGGGGAGCTGTTTTTT. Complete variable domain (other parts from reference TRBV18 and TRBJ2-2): NAGVMQNPRHLVRRRGQEARLRCSPMKGHSHVYWYRQLPEEGLKFMVYLQKENIIDESGMPKERFSAEFPKEGPSILRIQQVVRGDSAAYFCASSPRTGVANTGELFFGEGSRLTVL.

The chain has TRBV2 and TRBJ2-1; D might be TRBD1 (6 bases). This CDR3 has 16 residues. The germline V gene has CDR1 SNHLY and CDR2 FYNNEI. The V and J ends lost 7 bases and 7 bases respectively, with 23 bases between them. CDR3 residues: CASTGLRKGTYNEQFF. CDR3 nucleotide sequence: TGTGCCAGCACGGGGCTAAGGAAAGGGACATATAATGAGCAGTTCTTC.

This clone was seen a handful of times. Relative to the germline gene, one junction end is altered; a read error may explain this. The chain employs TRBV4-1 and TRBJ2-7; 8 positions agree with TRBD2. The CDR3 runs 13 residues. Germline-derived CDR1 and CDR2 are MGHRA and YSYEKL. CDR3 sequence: CASSQDGTREQYF. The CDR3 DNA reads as TGCGCCAGCAGTCAAGATGGGACTAGGGAGCAGTACTTC.

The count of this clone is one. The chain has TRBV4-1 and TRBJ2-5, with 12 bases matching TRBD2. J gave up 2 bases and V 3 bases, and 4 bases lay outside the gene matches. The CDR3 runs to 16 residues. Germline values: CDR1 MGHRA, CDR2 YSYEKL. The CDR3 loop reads CASSHSLAGGQETQYF. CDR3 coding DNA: TGCGCCAGCAGCCATTCCCTAGCGGGAGGGCAAGAGACCCAGTACTTC.

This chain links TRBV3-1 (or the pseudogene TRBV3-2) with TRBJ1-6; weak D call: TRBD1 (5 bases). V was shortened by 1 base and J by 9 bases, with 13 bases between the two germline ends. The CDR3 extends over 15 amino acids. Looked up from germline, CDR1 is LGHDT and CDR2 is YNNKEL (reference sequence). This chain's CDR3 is CASSQGWQGGSPLHF. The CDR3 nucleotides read TGTGCCAGCAGCCAAGGTTGGCAGGGCGGTTCACCCCTCCACTTT.

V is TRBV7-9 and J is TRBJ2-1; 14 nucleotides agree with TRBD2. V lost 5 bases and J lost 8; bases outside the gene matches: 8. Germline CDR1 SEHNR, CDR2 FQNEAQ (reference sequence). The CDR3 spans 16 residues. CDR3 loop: CASSPGTSGSRDEQFF. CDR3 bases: TGTGCCAGCAGCCCCGGGACTAGCGGGAGTCGGGATGAGCAGTTCTTC.

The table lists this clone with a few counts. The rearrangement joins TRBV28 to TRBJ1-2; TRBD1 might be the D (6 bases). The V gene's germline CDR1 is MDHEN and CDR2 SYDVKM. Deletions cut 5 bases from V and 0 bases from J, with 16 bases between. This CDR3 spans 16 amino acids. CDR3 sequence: CASSLQGYYANYGYTF. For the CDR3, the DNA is TGTGCCAGCAGTCTACAGGGCTACTATGCTAACTATGGCTACACCTTC.

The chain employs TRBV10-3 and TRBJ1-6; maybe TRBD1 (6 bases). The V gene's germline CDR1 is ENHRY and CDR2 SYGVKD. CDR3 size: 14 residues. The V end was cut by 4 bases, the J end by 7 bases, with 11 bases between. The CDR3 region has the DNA TGTGCCATCAGTGGCAAGGGGGAGAATTCACCCCTCCACTTT. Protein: CAISGKGENSPLHF.

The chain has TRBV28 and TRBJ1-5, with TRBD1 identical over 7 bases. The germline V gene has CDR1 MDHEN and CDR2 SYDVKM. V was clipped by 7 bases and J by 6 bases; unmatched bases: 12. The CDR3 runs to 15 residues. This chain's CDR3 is CASTTDRVSGQPQHF. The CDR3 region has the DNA TGTGCCAGCACCACAGACAGGGTCTCGGGTCAGCCCCAGCATTTT. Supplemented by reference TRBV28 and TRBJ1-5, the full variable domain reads DVKVTQSSRYLVKRTGEKVFLECVQDMDHENMFWYRQDPGLGLRLIYFSYDVKMKEKGDIPEGYSVSREKKERFSLILESASTNQTSMYLCASTTDRVSGQPQHFGDGTRLSIL.

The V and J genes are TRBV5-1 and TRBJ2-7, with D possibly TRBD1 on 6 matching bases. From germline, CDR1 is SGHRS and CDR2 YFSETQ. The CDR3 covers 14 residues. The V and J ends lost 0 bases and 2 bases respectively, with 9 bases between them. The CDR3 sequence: CASSLGGQTYEQYF. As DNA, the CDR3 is TGCGCCAGCAGCTTGGGTGGACAGACCTACGAGCAGTACTTC.

CDR3 loop: CASSSTGTGNSPLHF. The CDR3 region has the DNA TGTGCCAGCAGTTCAACCGGGACAGGGAATTCACCCCTCCACTTT. V usage is TRBV28 and J usage is TRBJ1-6, with TRBD1 matching over 9 bases. Germline CDR1 is MDHEN and CDR2 is SYDVKM. The CDR3 spans 15 residues. V dropped 4 bases and J dropped 7; count of bases not matched to a gene: 5.

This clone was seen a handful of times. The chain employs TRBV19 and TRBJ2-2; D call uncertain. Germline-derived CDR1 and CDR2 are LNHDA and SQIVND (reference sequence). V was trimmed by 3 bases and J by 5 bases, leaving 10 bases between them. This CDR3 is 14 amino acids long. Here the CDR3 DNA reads TGTGCCAGTAGTATCGGGTTTTCGACCGGGGAGCTGTTTTTT. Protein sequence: CASSIGFSTGELFF. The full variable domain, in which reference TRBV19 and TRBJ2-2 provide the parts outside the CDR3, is DGGITQSPKYLFRKEGQNVTLSCEQNLNHDAMYWYRQDPGQGLRLIYYSQIVNDFQKGDIAEGYSVSREKKESFPLTVTSAQKNPTAFYLCASSIGFSTGELFFGEGSRLTVL.

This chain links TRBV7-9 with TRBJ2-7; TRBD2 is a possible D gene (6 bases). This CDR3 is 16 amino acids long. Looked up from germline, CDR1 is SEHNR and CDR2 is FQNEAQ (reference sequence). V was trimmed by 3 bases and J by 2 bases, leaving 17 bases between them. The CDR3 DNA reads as TGTGCCAGCAGCTTGGGAACGGGACTCTTTACCTACGAGCAGTACTTC. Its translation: CASSLGTGLFTYEQYF.

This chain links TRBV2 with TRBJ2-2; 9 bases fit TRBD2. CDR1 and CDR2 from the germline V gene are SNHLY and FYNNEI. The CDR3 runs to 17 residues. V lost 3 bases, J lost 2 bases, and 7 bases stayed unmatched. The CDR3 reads CASSEGNLAGNTGELFF. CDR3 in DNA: TGTGCCAGCAGTGAGGGGAATCTAGCGGGAAACACCGGGGAGCTGTTTTTT.

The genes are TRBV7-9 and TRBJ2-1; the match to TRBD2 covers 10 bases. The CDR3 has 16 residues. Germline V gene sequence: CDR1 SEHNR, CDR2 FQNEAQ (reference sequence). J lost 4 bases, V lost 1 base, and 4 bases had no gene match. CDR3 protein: CASSLGTSGIYNEQFF. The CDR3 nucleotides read TGTGCCAGCAGCTTAGGGACTAGCGGAATTTACAATGAGCAGTTCTTC.

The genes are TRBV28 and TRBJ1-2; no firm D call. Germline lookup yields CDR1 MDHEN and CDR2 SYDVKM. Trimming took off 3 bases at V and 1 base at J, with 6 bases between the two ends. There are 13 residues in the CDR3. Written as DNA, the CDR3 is TGTGCCAGCAGTTTGGAGGGTAACTATGGCTACACCTTC. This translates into CASSLEGNYGYTF.

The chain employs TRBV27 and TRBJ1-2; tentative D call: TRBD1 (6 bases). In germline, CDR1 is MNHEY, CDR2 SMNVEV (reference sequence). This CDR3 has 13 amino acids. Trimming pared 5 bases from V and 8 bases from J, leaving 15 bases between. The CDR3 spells CASSRPAGVGYTF. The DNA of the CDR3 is TGTGCCAGCAGTCGTCCGGCAGGGGTCGGCTACACCTTC.

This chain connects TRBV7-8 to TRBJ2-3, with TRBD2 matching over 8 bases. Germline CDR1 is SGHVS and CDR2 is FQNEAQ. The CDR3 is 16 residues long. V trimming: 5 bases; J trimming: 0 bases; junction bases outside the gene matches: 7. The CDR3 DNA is TGTGCCAGCAGCCCGTCACTAGCGGAGAGCACAGATACGCAGTATTTT. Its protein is CASSPSLAESTDTQYF.

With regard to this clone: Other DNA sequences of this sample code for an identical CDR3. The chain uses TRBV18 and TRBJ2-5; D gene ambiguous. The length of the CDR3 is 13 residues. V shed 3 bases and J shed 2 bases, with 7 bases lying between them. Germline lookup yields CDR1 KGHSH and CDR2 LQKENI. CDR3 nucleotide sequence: TGTGCCAGCTCACCTCGACAACAAGAGACCCAGTACTTC. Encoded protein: CASSPRQQETQYF.

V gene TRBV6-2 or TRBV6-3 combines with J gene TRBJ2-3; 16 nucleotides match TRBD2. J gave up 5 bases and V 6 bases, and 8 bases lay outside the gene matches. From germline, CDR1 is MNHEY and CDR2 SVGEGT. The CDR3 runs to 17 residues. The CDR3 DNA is TGTGCCAGCAGCCCTCTGGGACTAGCGGGAGGGCAAGATACGCAGTATTTT. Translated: CASSPLGLAGGQDTQYF.